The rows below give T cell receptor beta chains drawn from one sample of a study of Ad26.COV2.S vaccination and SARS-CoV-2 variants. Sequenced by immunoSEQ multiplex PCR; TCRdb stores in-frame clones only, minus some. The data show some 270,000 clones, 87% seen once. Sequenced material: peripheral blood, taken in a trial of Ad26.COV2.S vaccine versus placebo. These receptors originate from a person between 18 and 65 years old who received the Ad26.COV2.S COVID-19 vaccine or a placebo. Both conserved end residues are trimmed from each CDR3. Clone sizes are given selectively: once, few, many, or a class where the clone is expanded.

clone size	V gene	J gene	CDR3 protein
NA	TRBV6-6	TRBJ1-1	ASTIPNTEAF
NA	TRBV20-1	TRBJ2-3	SASLDSITDTQY
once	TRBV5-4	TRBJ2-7	ASSLGDKFYEQY
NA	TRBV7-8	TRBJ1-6	ASSQTGSSYNSPLH
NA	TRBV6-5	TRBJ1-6	ASSYSIGDRGSPLH
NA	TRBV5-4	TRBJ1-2	ASSSTAQVRTRRST
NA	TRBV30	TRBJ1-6	AGTRNYNSPLH
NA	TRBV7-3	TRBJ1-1	ASSPRQAAAEAF
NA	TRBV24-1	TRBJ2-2	ATSDAGTGDTGELF
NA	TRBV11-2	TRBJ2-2	ATTAIFGTGELF
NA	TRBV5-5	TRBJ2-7	ASTAAGRTYEQY
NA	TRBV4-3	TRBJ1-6	ASSQVQRNSPLH
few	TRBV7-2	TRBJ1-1	ASSLGVGKAF
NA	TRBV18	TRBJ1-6	ASSSQNSPLH
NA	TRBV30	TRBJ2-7	AWRGLAGGLDEQY
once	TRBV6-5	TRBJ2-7	ASSVDEQY
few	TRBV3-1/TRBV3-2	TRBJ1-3	ASSQAKGLGDSGNTIY
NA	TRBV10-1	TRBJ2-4	ASSDRDSRQTAGNIQY
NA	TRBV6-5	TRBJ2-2	ASSSLLWAGELF
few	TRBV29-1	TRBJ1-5	SVVLEGNQPQH
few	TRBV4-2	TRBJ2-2	ASSQDRRGTGELF
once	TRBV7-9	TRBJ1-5	ASSSDREPRQPQH
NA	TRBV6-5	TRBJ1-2	ASKDSATNYGYT
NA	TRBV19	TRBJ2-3	ASRSTTSLADTQY
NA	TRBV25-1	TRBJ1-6	ASSDVGSNSPLH
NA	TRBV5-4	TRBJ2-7	ASSLAYSIHEQY
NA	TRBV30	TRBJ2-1	AWSYRGREQF
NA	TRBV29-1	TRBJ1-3	SVALHSGNTIY
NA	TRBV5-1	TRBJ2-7	ASSQGVHEQY
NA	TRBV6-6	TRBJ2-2	ASSYWGGQGAGELF
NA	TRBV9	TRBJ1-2	ASSVKERGLDYGYT
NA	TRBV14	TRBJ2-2	ASSRTGGVTGELF
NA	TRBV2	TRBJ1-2	ASSVVNYGYT
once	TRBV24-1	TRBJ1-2	ATRDPGAGGYT
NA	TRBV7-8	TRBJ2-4	ARGGPGAKNIQY
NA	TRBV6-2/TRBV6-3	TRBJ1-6	ASSRSGPNSPLH
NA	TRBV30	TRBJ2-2	AWTNSNTGELF
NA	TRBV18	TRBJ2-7	ASSPVSETSYEQY
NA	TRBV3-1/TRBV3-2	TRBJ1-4	ASSQDNPPRSEKLF
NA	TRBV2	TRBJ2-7	ASTGGGPGEQY
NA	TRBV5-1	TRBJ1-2	ASSRGTGDSNYGYT
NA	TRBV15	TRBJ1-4	ATSRDLGEKLF
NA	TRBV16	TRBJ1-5	ASSQSMGEQPQH
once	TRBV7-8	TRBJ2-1	ASSHRTSGRSNNEQF
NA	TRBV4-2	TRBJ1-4	ASSEDRGVEKLF
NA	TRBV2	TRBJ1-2	ASGGTRDGYT
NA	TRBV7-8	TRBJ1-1	ASSLWTGGTNTEAF
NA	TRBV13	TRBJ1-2	ASSSTAPYGYT
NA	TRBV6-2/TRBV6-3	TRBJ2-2	ASSRGTGELF
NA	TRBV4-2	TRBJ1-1	ASSQAAGQRSTEAF
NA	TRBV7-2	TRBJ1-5	ASSPRLGGGQPQH
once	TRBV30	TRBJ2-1	AWSVRMGQGVVYNEQF
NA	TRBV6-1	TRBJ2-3	ASSERRGRTDTQY
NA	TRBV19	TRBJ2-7	ASSMRGISYEQY
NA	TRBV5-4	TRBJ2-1	ASSPGIGGRDEQF
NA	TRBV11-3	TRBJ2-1	ASSTTLAGGQNEQF
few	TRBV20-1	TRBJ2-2	SASMTGELF
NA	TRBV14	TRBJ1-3	ASSPDRDRNTIY